These 25 T cell receptor beta chains were sequenced from one sample in a study of T cells in Graves' hyperthyroidism and ophthalmopathy (dated by TCRdb to the late 2010s). Library creation used multiplex PCR. Sequencing relied on an Illumina HiSeq 2000. TCR beta CDR3 regions were amplified from RNA transcripts. The first round of RT-PCR for the TCR CDR3 was performed with the HTBI primer set and the Qiagen OneStep RT-PCR kit. TCRdb cleaned the public reads at Q25 with fastp, built clones with MiXCR and kept in-frame beta chains. Every entry covers one CDR3 protein and lists the most common genes and DNA from its rows. For this sample the table gives 300,000 to 400,000 distinct CDR3 sequences, of which 18% were detected only once. Together, the top ten hold less than 65% of the sample. Input material: blood. Receptors originate from a woman between 45 and 65 years old with Graves' hyperthyroidism.

The chain carries TRBV19 and TRBJ2-1; 8 bases line up with TRBD1. In germline, CDR1 is LNHDA, CDR2 SQIVND (reference sequence). The ends lost 5 bases at V and 13 bases at J; junction bases unmatched: 10. The CDR3 is 13 residues long. The CDR3 coding sequence is TGTGCCAGTAGTTCACAGGACAGGGCGGGCCAGTTCTTC. Its translation: CASSSQDRAGQFF.

This clonotype was picked up a small number of times. V and J are TRBV15 and TRBJ2-7; 7 positions agree with TRBD2. Trimming took 0 bases from V and 0 from J; bases not matched to a gene: 8. Germline values: CDR1 LNHNV, CDR2 YYDKDF (reference sequence). The CDR3 extends over 17 amino acids. CDR3 coding DNA: TGTGCCACCAGCAGAGATTTGACGGGAGGCCTCTCCTACGAGCAGTACTTC. This sequence encodes CATSRDLTGGLSYEQYF.

In this sample, this clonotype turned up a few times. V is TRBV6-1 and J is TRBJ2-5; 11 nucleotides align to TRBD2. CDR3 length: 15 amino acids. Germline V gene sequence: CDR1 MNHNS, CDR2 SASEGT. Unmatched junction bases numbered 7, after V lost 5 bases and J lost 5 bases. The CDR3 nucleotides are TGTGCCAGCAGTCTCCGTAGCGGGGGGGAGGAGACCCAGTACTTC. Its translation: CASSLRSGGEETQYF.

This clonotype has just a few counts. The V and J genes are TRBV3-1 and TRBJ2-6; D gene ambiguous. Germline V gives CDR1 LGHDT, CDR2 YNNKEL (reference sequence). The CDR3 is made up of 16 amino acids. V lost 1 base to trimming and J lost 5 bases, with 12 bases between them. The CDR3 bases are TGTGCCAGCAGCCAAGTACGCTCGCCCCGGGCCAACGTCCTGACTTTC. This gives the protein CASSQVRSPRANVLTF.

The V call is TRBV5-5, the J call TRBJ1-5, with 9 bases matching TRBD1. Germline CDR1 reads SGHKS; CDR2 reads YYEKEE (reference sequence). The V gene end was trimmed by 0 bases and the J gene end by 4 bases; junction bases not matched to a gene: 2. CDR3 length: 15 residues. The CDR3 sequence is CASSLAGTGNQPQHF. DNA of the CDR3: TGTGCCAGCAGCTTGGCGGGGACAGGGAATCAGCCCCAGCATTTT. The full variable domain, rest sourced from reference TRBV5-5 and TRBJ1-5, is DAGVTQSPTHLIKTRGQQVTLRCSPISGHKSVSWYQQVLGQGPQFIFQYYEKEERGRGNFPDRFSARQFPNYSSELNVNALLLGDSALYLCASSLAGTGNQPQHFGDGTRLSIL.

The chain links TRBV6-1 to TRBJ2-1; the D gene is possibly TRBD2 (6 bases). V dropped 3 bases and J dropped 0 bases, with 18 bases sitting between them. This CDR3 is 18 amino acids long. Germline CDR1 MNHNS, CDR2 SASEGT. The CDR3: CASSDGRNGLSSYNEQFF. The CDR3 nucleotides read TGTGCCAGCAGTGATGGAAGAAACGGACTAAGCTCCTACAATGAGCAGTTCTTC.

The genes are TRBV29-1 and TRBJ2-7; D is unresolved. The CDR3 runs to 14 residues. The germline gives CDR1 SQVTM, CDR2 ANQGSEA. The V end lost 0 bases, the J end lost 8 bases, and 17 bases lay between the germline ends. CDR3 protein: CSVEDPPGPGKQYF. The CDR3 region has the DNA TGCAGCGTTGAAGACCCACCGGGCCCCGGCAAGCAGTACTTC.

This clonotype has just a few counts. The chain carries TRBV24-1 and TRBJ2-5; 10 bases align to TRBD2. The J segment lost 4 bases and the V segment lost 3 bases, leaving 10 bases of the junction unmatched. Looked up from germline, CDR1 is KGHDR and CDR2 is SFDVKD. The CDR3 has 17 residues. CDR3 DNA: TGTGCCACCAGTGATGGGGCTAGCGGGAGTCTGCGAGAGACCCAGTACTTC. It yields the protein CATSDGASGSLRETQYF.

This clonotype showed up just a few times. The V call is TRBV12-3 or TRBV12-4, the J call TRBJ1-2; D unclear. V dropped 3 bases and J dropped 1 base, with 9 bases sitting between them. The CDR3 consists of 14 residues. The CDR3 DNA follows: TGTGCCAGCAGTTTCCGCCAGATTAACTATGGCTACACCTTC. Residues: CASSFRQINYGYTF.

A few counts support this clonotype. The chain uses TRBV2 and TRBJ1-4; 7 bases fit TRBD1. Germline CDR1 and CDR2: SNHLY and FYNNEI. CDR3 length equals 14 residues. The trim removed 4 bases at V and 7 bases at J, leaving 6 bases unmatched. This CDR3 is CASSVRQGSEKLFF. CDR3 bases: TGTGCCAGCAGTGTGCGACAGGGAAGTGAAAAACTGTTTTTT.

The V call is TRBV30, the J call TRBJ2-3; 9 bases map to TRBD2. V was clipped by 4 bases and J by 7 bases; unmatched bases: 12. Germline V CDR1 and CDR2: GTSNPN, SVGIG (reference sequence). The CDR3 covers 15 residues. The CDR3 region is CAWTLASGDAHTQYF. Here the CDR3 DNA reads TGTGCCTGGACATTAGCTAGCGGGGACGCCCATACGCAGTATTTT.

This clonotype was recorded many times. The gene calls are TRBV20-1 and TRBJ2-7; 13 nucleotides line up with TRBD2. After removal of 3 bases from V and 7 bases from J, the junction contained 0 bases not matched to a gene. Germline V gene data show CDR1 as DFQATT and CDR2 as SNEGSKA (reference sequence). The CDR3 runs 12 residues. Here the CDR3 DNA reads TGCAGTGCTAGGGGACTAGCGGGAGAGCAGTACTTC. Translating gives CSARGLAGEQYF.

This chain links TRBV14 with TRBJ2-7; TRBD1 might be the D (6 bases). Germline assignment: CDR1 SGHDN and CDR2 FVKESK. V lost 4 bases to trimming and J lost 0 bases, with 10 bases between them. This CDR3 comprises 14 residues. In DNA form, the CDR3 reads TGTGCCAGCAGCCGAGGACAGATCTCCTACGAGCAGTACTTC. Protein: CASSRGQISYEQYF.

This clonotype appeared many times. The chain uses TRBV7-8 and TRBJ2-3; no reliable D call. Germline CDR1 is SGHVS and CDR2 is FQNEAQ. The CDR3 has 15 amino acids. Trimming cost V 4 bases and J 0 bases, with 11 bases left between them. The CDR3 coding sequence is TGTGCCAGCAGCTCCCACGGCACTAGCACAGATACGCAGTATTTT. Residues: CASSSHGTSTDTQYF. Together with reference TRBV7-8 and TRBJ2-3, the CDR3 gives the full variable domain: GAGVSQSPRYKVAKRGQDVALRCDPISGHVSLFWYQQALGQGPEFLTYFQNEAQLDKSGLPSDRFFAERPEGSVSTLKIQRTQQEDSAVYLCASSSHGTSTDTQYFGPGTRLTVL.

This clonotype was seen only a few times. J is TRBJ2-5 and V is TRBV20-1, with 13 bases lining up with TRBD2. This CDR3 is built from 16 residues. The ends lost 6 bases at V and 2 bases at J; junction bases unmatched: 9. Germline V gives CDR1 DFQATT, CDR2 SNEGSKA (reference sequence). CDR3 protein: CSALGTSGVLQETQYF. Written as DNA, the CDR3 is TGCAGTGCACTTGGGACTAGCGGGGTGCTTCAAGAGACCCAGTACTTC.

This clonotype was detected ten times or more. The chain links TRBV11-1 to TRBJ2-1; 14 bases fit TRBD2. V gave up 3 bases and J gave up 4 bases; unmatched junction bases: 2. Germline assignment: CDR1 SGHAT and CDR2 FQDESV (reference sequence). There are 16 residues in the CDR3. The CDR3 sequence is CASSFRLAGGYNEQFF. CDR3 bases: TGTGCCAGCAGCTTCCGACTAGCGGGAGGGTACAATGAGCAGTTCTTC.

V is TRBV2 and J is TRBJ2-7; D may be TRBD2 (7 bases). V shed 2 bases and J shed 5 bases, with 22 bases lying between them. The CDR3 runs 17 residues. Germline assignment: CDR1 SNHLY and CDR2 FYNNEI. The CDR3 loop is CASSERGDTRMGDEQYF. DNA of the CDR3: TGTGCCAGCAGTGAACGGGGGGACACCCGAATGGGGGACGAGCAGTACTTC.

The chain is built from TRBV7-8 and TRBJ2-7; 7 bases match TRBD1. The CDR3 has 14 residues. The V segment lost 3 bases and the J segment 4 bases; nucleotides outside the gene matches: 6. Germline values: CDR1 SGHVS, CDR2 FQNEAQ. In DNA form, the CDR3 reads TGTGCCAGCAGCTTGGTGGGACAGTATTACGAGCAGTACTTC. It specifies CASSLVGQYYEQYF.

The rearrangement links TRBV7-9 to TRBJ1-4; D uncertain. The length of the CDR3 is 17 residues. V was cut by 5 bases and J by 0 bases, with 16 bases left in between. The germline V gene has CDR1 SEHNR and CDR2 FQNEAQ (reference sequence). The CDR3 sequence is CASSVDGSSPTNEKLFF. The DNA for the CDR3 is TGTGCCAGCAGCGTAGATGGGAGTAGCCCAACTAATGAAAAACTGTTTTTT.

Here the CDR3 reads CASSLLGGQGGTGSTYEQFF. CDR3 sequence (DNA): TGTGCCAGCAGCTTATTAGGGGGGCAGGGCGGGACGGGGAGCACATATGAGCAGTTCTTC. This chain joins TRBV7-9 and TRBJ2-1; D possibly uses TRBD1 or TRBD2 (6 bases each). Germline loops: CDR1 SEHNR, CDR2 FQNEAQ (reference sequence). The CDR3 contains 20 residues. V lost 2 bases and J lost 8, with 31 bases in between.

This clonotype was recorded at least ten times. The V gene is TRBV12-3 or TRBV12-4, the J gene TRBJ1-1; D unresolved. V lost 10 bases to trimming and J lost 6 bases, with 12 bases between them. CDR3 length: 11 residues. CDR3 region: CATGWKAEAFF. CDR3 nucleotides: TGTGCCACCGGTTGGAAAGCTGAAGCTTTCTTT.

This clonotype was counted many times. The chain combines TRBV6-2 or TRBV6-3 with TRBJ2-7; 11 bases agree with TRBD2. Trimming at V came to 7 bases and at J to 4 bases, leaving 15 bases not matched to a gene. The V gene's germline CDR1 is MNHEY and CDR2 SVGEGT. This CDR3 contains 17 residues. CDR3 sequence reads: CASTTGPTSGVSYEQYV. Here the CDR3 DNA reads TGTGCCAGCACCACCGGGCCGACTAGCGGGGTTTCTTACGAGCAGTACGTC.

The rearrangement uses TRBV5-6 and TRBJ1-2; 8 bases fit TRBD1. The ends lost 4 bases at V and 7 bases at J; junction bases unmatched: 6. This CDR3 comprises 13 residues. In germline, CDR1 is SGHDT, CDR2 YYEEEE. CDR3 region: CASSPGTGIGYTF. Written as DNA, the CDR3 is TGTGCCAGCAGCCCTGGGACAGGAATTGGCTACACCTTC.

This chain joins TRBV5-8 and TRBJ1-5, with a possible D match to TRBD1 (6 bases). The CDR3 covers 15 residues. Per the germline V gene, CDR1 is SGHTS and CDR2 is YDEGEE. Deletions cut 2 bases from V and 1 base from J, with 10 bases between. Written as DNA, the CDR3 is TGTGCCAGCAGCTTACCAGGGGCAAGCAATCAGCCCCAGCATTTT. Protein product: CASSLPGASNQPQHF.

The chain employs TRBV28 and TRBJ2-5; tentative D call: TRBD1 (6 bases). This CDR3 has 18 residues. Germline CDR1 is MDHEN and CDR2 is SYDVKM. The germline V and J ends were trimmed by 4 bases and 0 bases, with 21 bases remaining between them. In DNA, the CDR3 is TGTGCCAGCAGTTCTGTTTTTGGGGGCGGTCTATACCAAGAGACCCAGTACTTC. This codes for CASSSVFGGGLYQETQYF. Filled out from reference TRBV28 and TRBJ2-5, the complete variable domain reads DVKVTQSSRYLVKRTGEKVFLECVQDMDHENMFWYRQDPGLGLRLIYFSYDVKMKEKGDIPEGYSVSREKKERFSLILESASTNQTSMYLCASSSVFGGGLYQETQYFGPGTRLLVL.